What follows is one T cell receptor beta chain and its context. What it binds is unknown. CDR3 length equals 15 residues. Germline loops: CDR1 MNHEY, CDR2 SMNVEV (reference sequence). 5'RACE template switching with UMIs produced the TCR beta cDNA. One entry per CDR3 protein, without DNA, is what TCRdb gives after re-calling the 5' RACE reads. Its listing shows 150,000 to 180,000 distinct CDR3 sequences. These data originate in a study of T cells expressing NK-cell markers. Study in general: Just one sequenced donor of eight was HCMV-seronegative, while seven were seropositive.

Study observations and caveats: For four donors, these clonotypes were likewise the leading ones in the CD3+CD56-NKG2C+ fraction.

This TCR was sampled from a woman in her forties or fifties in good health. V is TRBV27 and J is TRBJ2-3; TCRdb gives TRBD2 as the D gene, but with no DNA this cannot be confirmed. The sequencing sample was made of blood T cells: a sorted CD56 or NKG2C T cell subset, CD4+ or CD8+ T cells, or bulk PBMC T cells (not recorded which). The CDR3 protein is CASMAGLADTDTQYF.